This T cell receptor (beta chain) is drawn from a study of blood T cell repertoires in COVID-19. Study at large: T cells, B-cell-depleted T cells, or PBMCs supplied cDNA or gDNA.

Individuals aged roughly 18 to 90 years were recruited from about two dozen US areas. Two negative PCRs, clearance, or symptom resolution characterized the recovered Cohort 3 donors. Original data processing: Nucleated cell number was recorded as an estimate derived from reference gene primer amplification. The repertoire was sequenced with immunoSEQ multiplex PCR; TCRdb's copy has only in-frame clones and lacks some. The V and J calls and clone size are taken from that table; D and trimming were inferred from the DNA. The sample lists hundreds of thousands of clones, around 89% seen once, with under 10% in the top ten. Germline V gene data show CDR1 as LGHNT and CDR2 as FRNRAP. The CDR3 loop spans 19 amino acids. V lost 0 bases and J lost 0; bases outside the gene matches: 11.

This sequence was found in a man aged 35-49 years who had recovered from COVID-19. Sequencing used PBMCs or T cells enriched from blood (not recorded which). V and J are TRBV12-5 and TRBJ1-1; 9 positions match TRBD1. CDR3 region: CASGLVTGDRVSLNTEAFF. Here the CDR3 DNA reads TGTGCTAGTGGTTTGGTAACGGGGGACAGGGTTTCTTTGAACACTGAAGCTTTCTTT.